This is a list of T cell receptor beta chains from one sample in a study of blood T cells in healthy people across ages. TCRdb reanalysed the 5' RACE reads using MiXCR and keeps one entry per CDR3 protein. The sample yields 1.8 million or so distinct CDR3 sequences, about 39% seen once. Sequenced input: blood. The receptors originated from a human donor in good health. Each CDR3 is given with its conserved first and last residue. Each record gives: D gene, clone size, V gene, J gene, CDR3 protein, CDR3 DNA. A D gene is named only where the DNA matches it firmly. Size tells how often a clone was seen (once, few, many) or the class of an expanded clone, and some rows leave it out.

D: TRBD1
size: many
V: TRBV5-5
J: TRBJ2-1
CDR3: CASSQGQGGYNEQFF
DNA: TGTGCCAGCAGTCAGGGACAGGGGGGGTACAATGAGCAGTTCTTC

D: .
size: .
V: TRBV6-1
J: TRBJ1-5
CDR3: CASSASQGRGRNQPQHF
DNA: TGTGCCAGCAGTGCCTCACAGGGCCGCGGTCGCAATCAGCCCCAGCATTTT

D: TRBD1
size: few
V: TRBV4-3
J: TRBJ1-2
CDR3: CASSQDLGTGALYGYTF
DNA: TGCGCCAGCAGCCAAGATCTAGGGACAGGGGCCCTCTATGGCTACACCTTC

D: TRBD2
size: few
V: TRBV5-1
J: TRBJ2-1
CDR3: CASSLRPLELAGVREQFF
DNA: TGCGCCAGCAGCTTGAGACCCTTGGAACTAGCGGGGGTTCGGGAGCAGTTCTTC

D: .
size: few
V: TRBV20-1
J: TRBJ1-1
CDR3: CSARGPGGEAFF
DNA: TGCAGTGCTAGAGGTCCTGGGGGGGAAGCTTTCTTT

D: .
size: .
V: TRBV20-1
J: TRBJ2-1
CDR3: CSASWGWPNEQFF
DNA: TGCAGTGCTAGCTGGGGATGGCCGAATGAGCAGTTCTTC

D: TRBD1
size: .
V: TRBV12-5
J: TRBJ1-1
CDR3: CASGFAPGTGSLGTEAFF
DNA: TGTGCTAGTGGTTTCGCCCCCGGGACAGGGTCGTTGGGCACTGAAGCTTTCTTT

D: TRBD2
size: few
V: TRBV20-1
J: TRBJ2-1
CDR3: CSASLGLAGLSVSYNEQFF
DNA: TGCAGTGCTAGTTTAGGACTAGCGGGGCTTTCGGTATCCTACAATGAGCAGTTCTTC

D: .
size: few
V: TRBV27
J: TRBJ1-5
CDR3: CASHRGGEGQPQHF
DNA: TGTGCCAGCCATCGGGGGGGGGAAGGTCAGCCCCAGCATTTT

D: .
size: .
V: TRBV28
J: TRBJ2-7
CDR3: CASSSHLRQTYEQYF
DNA: TGTGCCAGCAGTTCTCATCTACGACAGACATACGAGCAGTACTTC

D: TRBD1
size: few
V: TRBV7-2
J: TRBJ2-5
CDR3: CASSSGTGPGETQYF
DNA: TGTGCCAGCAGCTCAGGGACAGGCCCGGGTGAGACCCAGTACTTC

D: TRBD1
size: few
V: TRBV6-6
J: TRBJ2-3
CDR3: CASSLGTGPITDTQYF
DNA: TGTGCCAGCTCCCTTGGGACAGGGCCCATCACAGATACGCAGTATTTT

D: .
size: .
V: TRBV20-1
J: TRBJ2-2
CDR3: CSVWGRTGELFF
DNA: TGCAGTGTGTGGGGACGGACCGGGGAGCTGTTTTTT

D: .
size: .
V: TRBV7-2
J: TRBJ1-1
CDR3: CTSSSRQATNTEAFF
DNA: TGTACCAGCAGCTCGAGACAGGCGACGAACACTGAAGCTTTCTTT

D: .
size: .
V: TRBV2
J: TRBJ1-6
CDR3: CASSEMGQGTSPLHF
DNA: TGTGCCAGCAGTGAAATGGGGCAGGGTACTTCACCCCTCCACTTT

D: .
size: .
V: TRBV12-3/TRBV12-4
J: TRBJ2-4
CDR3: CASSFRLDIQYF
DNA: TGTGCCAGCAGTTTTAGATTGGACATTCAGTACTTC

D: .
size: .
V: TRBV7-2
J: TRBJ1-2
CDR3: CASNPRGGLYYGYTF
DNA: TGTGCCAGCAACCCACGGGGGGGGTTGTACTATGGCTACACCTTC

D: TRBD1
size: .
V: TRBV5-6
J: TRBJ2-5
CDR3: CASSLVTGVYQETQYF
DNA: TGTGCCAGCAGCTTGGTGACAGGGGTGTACCAAGAGACCCAGTACTTC

D: TRBD2
size: .
V: TRBV27
J: TRBJ2-4
CDR3: CASSLGTRREQYF
DNA: TGTGCCAGCAGTTTGGGGACTAGGAGAGAGCAGTACTTC

D: .
size: .
V: TRBV7-2
J: TRBJ2-3
CDR3: CASSLLGPLSDTQYF
DNA: TGTGCCAGCAGCTTGCTGGGGCCACTTTCAGATACGCAGTATTTT

D: .
size: many
V: TRBV7-9
J: TRBJ2-7
CDR3: CASSLEGSHEQYF
DNA: TGTGCCAGCAGCTTAGAGGGCAGCCACGAGCAGTACTTC

D: .
size: .
V: TRBV6-5
J: TRBJ2-5
CDR3: CASSYRGKETQYF
DNA: TGTGCCAGCAGTTACCGAGGGAAAGAGACCCAGTACTTC

D: .
size: few
V: TRBV6-4
J: TRBJ1-5
CDR3: CASSEVIGGPQHF
DNA: TGTGCCAGCAGTGAGGTCATTGGTGGGCCCCAGCATTTT

D: .
size: few
V: TRBV13
J: TRBJ2-5
CDR3: CASSIPGERETQYF
DNA: TGTGCCAGCAGCATCCCGGGGGAACGAGAGACCCAGTACTTC

D: .
size: .
V: TRBV12-3/TRBV12-4
J: TRBJ1-1
CDR3: CASSVRIRDWTEAFF
DNA: TGTGCCAGCAGCGTACGCATCAGGGACTGGACTGAAGCTTTCTTT

D: .
size: .
V: TRBV7-2
J: TRBJ1-5
CDR3: CASSSRADQPQHF
DNA: TGTGCCAGCAGCTCCAGGGCAGATCAGCCCCAGCATTTT

D: TRBD1
size: few
V: TRBV28
J: TRBJ2-6
CDR3: CASSSYRGSGANVLTF
DNA: TGTGCCAGCAGTTCCTACAGGGGTTCTGGGGCCAACGTCCTGACTTTC

D: .
size: .
V: TRBV12-3/TRBV12-4
J: TRBJ1-2
CDR3: CASSLSGVRSYTF
DNA: TGTGCCAGCAGTTTATCTGGGGTTAGGAGCTACACCTTC

D: TRBD1
size: .
V: TRBV6-1
J: TRBJ1-2
CDR3: CACAPGDRDIYGYTF
DNA: TGTGCCTGCGCCCCCGGCGACAGGGACATCTATGGCTACACCTTC